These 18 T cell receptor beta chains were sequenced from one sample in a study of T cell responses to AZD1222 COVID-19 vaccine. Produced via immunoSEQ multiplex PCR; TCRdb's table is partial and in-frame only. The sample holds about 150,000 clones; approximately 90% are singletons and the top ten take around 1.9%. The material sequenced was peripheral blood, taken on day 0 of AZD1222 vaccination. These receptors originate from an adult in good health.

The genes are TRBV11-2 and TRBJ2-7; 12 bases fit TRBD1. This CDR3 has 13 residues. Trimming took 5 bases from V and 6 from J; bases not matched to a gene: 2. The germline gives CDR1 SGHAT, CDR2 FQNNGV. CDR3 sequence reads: CASSGTGGSEQYF. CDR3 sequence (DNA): TGTGCCAGCAGCGGGACAGGGGGCTCCGAGCAGTACTTC.

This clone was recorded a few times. In nucleotides, the CDR3 is TGCGCCAGCAGTTTGTCCGGACAGGGTAGGTACGAGCAGTACTTC. Encoded protein: CASSLSGQGRYEQYF. The genes are TRBV5-1 and TRBJ2-7; 8 nucleotides line up with TRBD1. After removal of 5 bases from V and 4 bases from J, the junction contained 11 bases not matched to a gene. The CDR3 totals 15 residues. In germline, CDR1 is SGHRS, CDR2 YFSETQ.

The CDR3 spells CASMDRGSGNTIYF. The CDR3 DNA reads as TGTGCCAGCATGGACAGGGGGTCGGGAAACACCATATATTTT. This chain connects TRBV25-1 to TRBJ1-3; the match to TRBD1 covers 10 bases. Germline CDR1 reads MGHDK; CDR2 reads SYGVNS. This CDR3 has 14 amino acids. The junction had 4 bases not matched to a gene; V was cut back by 7 bases and J by 4 bases.

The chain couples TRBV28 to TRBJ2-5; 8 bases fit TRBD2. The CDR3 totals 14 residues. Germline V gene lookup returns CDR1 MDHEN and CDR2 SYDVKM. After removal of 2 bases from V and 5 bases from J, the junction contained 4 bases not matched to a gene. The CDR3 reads CASSLAGGSETQYF. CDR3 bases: TGTGCCAGCAGTTTAGCGGGAGGCTCTGAGACCCAGTACTTC.

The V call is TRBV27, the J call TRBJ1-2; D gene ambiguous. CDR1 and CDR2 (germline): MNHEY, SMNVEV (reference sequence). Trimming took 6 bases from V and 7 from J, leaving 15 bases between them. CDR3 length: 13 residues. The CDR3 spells CASSPKILSGYTF. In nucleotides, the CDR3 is TGTGCCAGCAGCCCAAAGATCCTCTCTGGCTACACCTTC.

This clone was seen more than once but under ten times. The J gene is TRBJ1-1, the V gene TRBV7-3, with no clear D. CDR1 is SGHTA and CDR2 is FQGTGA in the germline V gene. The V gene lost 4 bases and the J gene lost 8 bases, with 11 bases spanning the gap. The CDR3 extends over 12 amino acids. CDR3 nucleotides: TGTGCCAGCAGCTCAGAAGACGGGGAAGCTTTCTTT. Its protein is CASSSEDGEAFF.

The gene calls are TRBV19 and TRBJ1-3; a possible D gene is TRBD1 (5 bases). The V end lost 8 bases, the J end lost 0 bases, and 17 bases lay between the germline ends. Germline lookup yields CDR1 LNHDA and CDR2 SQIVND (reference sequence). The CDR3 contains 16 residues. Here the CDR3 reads CASQRAGVVSGNTIYF. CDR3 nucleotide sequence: TGTGCCAGTCAAAGGGCGGGGGTAGTCTCTGGAAACACCATATATTTT.

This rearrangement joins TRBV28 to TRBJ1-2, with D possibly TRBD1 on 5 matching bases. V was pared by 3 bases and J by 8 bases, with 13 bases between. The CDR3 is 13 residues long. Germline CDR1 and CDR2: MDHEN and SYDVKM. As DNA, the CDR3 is TGTGCCAGCAGTTTCGGGACGGATGGGGGCTACACCTTC. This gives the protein CASSFGTDGGYTF.

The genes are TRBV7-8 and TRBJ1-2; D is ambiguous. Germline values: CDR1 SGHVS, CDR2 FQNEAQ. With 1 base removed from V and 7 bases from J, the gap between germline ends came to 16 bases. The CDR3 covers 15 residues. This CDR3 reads CASSLDRIREGGYTF. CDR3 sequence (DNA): TGTGCCAGCAGCTTAGACAGAATTCGCGAAGGTGGCTACACCTTC.

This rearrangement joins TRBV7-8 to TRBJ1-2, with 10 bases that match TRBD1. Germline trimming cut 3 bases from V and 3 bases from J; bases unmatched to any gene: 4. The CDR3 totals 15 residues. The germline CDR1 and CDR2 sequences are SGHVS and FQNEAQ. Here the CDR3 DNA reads TGTGCCAGCAGCTTCCTAGGGACAGGGGACTATGGCTACACCTTC. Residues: CASSFLGTGDYGYTF.

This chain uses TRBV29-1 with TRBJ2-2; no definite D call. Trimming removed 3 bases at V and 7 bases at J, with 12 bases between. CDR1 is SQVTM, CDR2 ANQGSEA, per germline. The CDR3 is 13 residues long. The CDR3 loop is CSVDGPFYGELFF. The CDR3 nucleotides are TGCAGCGTTGATGGCCCCTTTTACGGGGAGCTGTTTTTT.

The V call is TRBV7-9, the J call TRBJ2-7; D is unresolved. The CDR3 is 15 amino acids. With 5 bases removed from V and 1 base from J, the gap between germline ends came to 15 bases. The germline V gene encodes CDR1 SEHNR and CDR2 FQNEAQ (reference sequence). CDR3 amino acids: CASSTDVAKSYEQYF. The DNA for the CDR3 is TGTGCCAGCAGCACGGACGTGGCAAAATCCTACGAGCAGTACTTC.

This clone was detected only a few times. The CDR3 is CASSPGGGRYGYTF. In DNA form, the CDR3 reads TGTGCCAGCAGCCCCGGGGGGGGGAGGTATGGCTACACCTTC. The chain uses TRBV9 and TRBJ1-2, with D tentatively TRBD1 (5 bases). With 4 bases removed from V and 5 bases from J, the gap between germline ends came to 15 bases. Germline values: CDR1 SGDLS, CDR2 YYNGEE. The CDR3 sequence is 14 residues long.

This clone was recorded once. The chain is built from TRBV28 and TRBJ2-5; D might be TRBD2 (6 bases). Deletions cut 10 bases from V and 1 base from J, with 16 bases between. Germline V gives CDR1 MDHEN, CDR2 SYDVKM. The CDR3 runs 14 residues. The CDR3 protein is CATWGEGSQETQYF. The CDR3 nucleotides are TGTGCCACCTGGGGGGAAGGGAGCCAAGAGACCCAGTACTTC.

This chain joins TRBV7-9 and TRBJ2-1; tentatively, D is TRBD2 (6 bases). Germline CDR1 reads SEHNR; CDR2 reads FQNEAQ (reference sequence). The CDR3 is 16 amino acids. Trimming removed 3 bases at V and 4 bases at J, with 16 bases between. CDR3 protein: CASSFVGGYTYNEQFF. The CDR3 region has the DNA TGTGCCAGCAGCTTTGTTGGAGGGTATACTTACAATGAGCAGTTCTTC.

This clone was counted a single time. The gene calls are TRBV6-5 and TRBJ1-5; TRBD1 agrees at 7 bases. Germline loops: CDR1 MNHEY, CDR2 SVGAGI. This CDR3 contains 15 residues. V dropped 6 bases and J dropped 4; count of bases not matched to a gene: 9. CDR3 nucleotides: TGTGCCAGCAGCCCAGGGGGTTCGGGGAATCAGCCCCAGCATTTT. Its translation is CASSPGGSGNQPQHF.

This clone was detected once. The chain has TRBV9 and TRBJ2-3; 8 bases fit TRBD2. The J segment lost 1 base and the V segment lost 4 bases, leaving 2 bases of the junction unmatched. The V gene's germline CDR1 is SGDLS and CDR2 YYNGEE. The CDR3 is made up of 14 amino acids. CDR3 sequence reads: CASSKGLGTDTQYF. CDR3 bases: TGTGCCAGCAGCAAGGGACTAGGCACAGATACGCAGTATTTT.

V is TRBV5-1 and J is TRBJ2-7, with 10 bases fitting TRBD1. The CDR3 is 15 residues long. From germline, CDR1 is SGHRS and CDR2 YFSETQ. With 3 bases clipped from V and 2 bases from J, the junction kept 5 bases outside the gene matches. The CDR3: CASSSWTGGPYEQYF. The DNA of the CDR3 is TGCGCCAGCAGCTCCTGGACAGGGGGTCCCTACGAGCAGTACTTC.